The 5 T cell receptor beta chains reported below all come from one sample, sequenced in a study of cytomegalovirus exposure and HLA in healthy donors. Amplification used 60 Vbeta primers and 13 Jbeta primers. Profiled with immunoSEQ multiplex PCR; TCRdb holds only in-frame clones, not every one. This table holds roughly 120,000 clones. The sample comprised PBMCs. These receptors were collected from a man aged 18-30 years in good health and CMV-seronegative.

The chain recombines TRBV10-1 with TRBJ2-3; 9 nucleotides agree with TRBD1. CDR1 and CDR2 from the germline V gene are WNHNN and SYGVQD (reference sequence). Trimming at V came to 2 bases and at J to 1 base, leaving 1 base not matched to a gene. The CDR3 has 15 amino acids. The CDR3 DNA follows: TGCGCCAGCAGTGAGGGGACAGGGCGCACAGATACGCAGTATTTT. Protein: CASSEGTGRTDTQYF.

The CDR3 loop reads CASSQALGQGTEAFF. The CDR3 nucleotides are TGTGCCAGCAGCCAAGCGTTGGGACAGGGCACTGAAGCTTTCTTT. This chain links TRBV4-2 with TRBJ1-1, with 9 bases lining up with TRBD1. Germline trimming cut 1 base from V and 4 bases from J; bases unmatched to any gene: 4. In germline, CDR1 is LGHNA, CDR2 YNFKEQ. There are 15 residues in the CDR3.

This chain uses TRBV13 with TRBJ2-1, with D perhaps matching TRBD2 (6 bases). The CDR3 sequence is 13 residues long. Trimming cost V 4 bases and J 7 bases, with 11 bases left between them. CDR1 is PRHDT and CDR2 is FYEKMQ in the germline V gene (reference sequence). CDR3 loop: CASSSVGGNEQFF. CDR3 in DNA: TGTGCCAGCAGCTCGGTGGGGGGAAATGAGCAGTTCTTC.

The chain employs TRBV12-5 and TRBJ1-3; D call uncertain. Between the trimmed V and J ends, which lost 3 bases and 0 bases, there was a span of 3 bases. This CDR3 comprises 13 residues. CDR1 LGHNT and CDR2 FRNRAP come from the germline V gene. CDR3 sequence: CASGFNSGNTIYF. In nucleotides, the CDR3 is TGTGCTAGTGGTTTCAACTCTGGAAACACCATATATTTT.

CDR3: CASGGPFPGLAGGQGNEQFF. The CDR3 bases are TGCGCCAGCGGAGGTCCCTTTCCGGGACTAGCGGGGGGCCAAGGGAATGAGCAGTTCTTC. The chain links TRBV5-1 to TRBJ2-1, with TRBD2 matching over 15 bases. The V segment lost 7 bases and the J segment 7 bases; nucleotides outside the gene matches: 21. Germline CDR1 reads SGHRS; CDR2 reads YFSETQ. This CDR3 contains 20 residues.